This T cell receptor beta chain was sequenced in a study of cytomegalovirus exposure and HLA in healthy donors (dated by TCRdb to 2016 to 2017). A note on the overall study: An earlier analysis of several hundred of the donors reported 276 Gb of sequence data and around 100 million unique TCR beta sequences obtained from about 179 million T cells. Donor age, sex, ethnicity and CMV serostatus were compiled together with the repertoire data. A separate validation cohort of roughly 130 different subjects was used in addition to the approximately 700-subject first cohort. The study was designed to test whether signatures of past pathogen exposure could be identified by cataloging public T cell receptors. Rather than using new phenotypic data, the later analysis identified candidate immune exposures from TCR beta sequences and from how often those sequences occurred across donors. Approximately 330 gigabases of sequencing data and 91 million or so unique TCR sequences made up an early release that covered several hundred HLA-typed donors. The number of donors typed differed by locus, with about 629-640 for A, B, C, DRB1 and DQB1, 522 for DQA1, under 610 for DPA1, and approximately 470 for DPB1. Roughly 5 DR-DQ haplotypes were handled as single units for association and clustering, since linkage in the cohort was strong. All discovery cohort repertoires had been generated on a single sequencing platform. The study combined high-throughput TCR immunosequencing, statistical association of individual TCRs with disease status, and machine learning to predict cytomegalovirus infection status. Class I and class II HLA loci were covered by the typing at four-digit resolution. To study patterns of TCR occurrence, a later analysis re-analyzed previously published TCR beta repertoires from 500 to 850 donors and added high-resolution HLA genotyping. Of the 300 to 500 genotyped donors, approximately 80% were placed in the genetic ancestry cluster associated with self-reported Caucasian donors. The T cell repertoires of under 700 subjects were profiled by immunosequencing and related to cytomegalovirus serostatus. An earlier analysis of more than 450 of the donors used high-throughput TCR beta sequencing to judge whether each TCR beta V gene segment behaved as functional or pseudogenic. In a later genetic analysis, genome-wide SNP genotypes for about 55% of the 666 donors were used, and that subset was treated as a discovery cohort. Across around 400 genotyped donors of the cohort, an average of roughly 200,000 unique TCR beta nucleotide sequences per donor were sequenced, and approximately 17% of those sequences were non-productive.

The paper's findings and limits, for the study overall: Across donors, most TCR sequences were observed very rarely, whereas some public TCRs were present in many individuals. The presence/absence analyses assumed that sequencing depth was roughly uniform across donors, and that assumption may not be true. In a later genetic analysis, fewer N-insertions in productive TCRs were reported among donors in an Asian-associated ancestry cluster than the approximately 630-donor mean. In a later analysis, several top co-occurrence clusters were reported to appear linked to parvovirus B19, influenza, CMV and Epstein-Barr virus. V-gene and J-gene trimming of TCR beta chains was associated with a missense DCLRE1C variant in a later genetic analysis, and the association was replicated in an independent cohort. The sequencing pipeline was judged likely to have produced a cluster of highly shared sequence variants as a technical artifact. The classifier was reported to diagnose cytomegalovirus status with high specificity and sensitivity in both the original and validation cohorts. A later analysis associated 15,000 or so TCR beta sequences with specific HLA alleles at a false discovery rate of 0.05. Strong co-occurrence of HLA alleles, especially DR and DQ, made assigning TCR associations to individual alleles difficult. Because HLA typing was missing for some donors at each locus, association tests included only the typed subset. In a later analysis, most CMV-associated TCR beta chains were found to appear HLA-restricted, with HLA associations seemingly driven largely by CMV exposure. In an earlier analysis of some 640 of the donors, most TCR beta V segments were observed in productive rearrangements about 87% or about 30% of the time, broadly matching IMGT annotations. Immune exposure information for the cohort was limited to CMV serostatus. A later analysis found that TCR association rates varied across HLA loci, with DRB1 alleles showing the most associated TCRs and HLA-C alleles the fewest. It was suggested by the authors that the approach could potentially be generalized to other disease states and immunological phenotypes. Correlated functional status among segregating V segments might be attributable to linkage disequilibrium, but an unknown experimental factor could not be ruled out. A further reported finding was that TCR beta sequences accurately predicted the HLA-A and HLA-B alleles for most subjects in the first cohort. A later analysis found that HLA-associated TCR beta chains were more clonally expanded and had lower generation probabilities than equally common non-associated chains. The study gave a list of 150 to 200 TCR beta chains associated with cytomegalovirus. Some IMGT-functional V segments, including TRBV6-2 and TRBV6-3, could not be distinguished by the 87-base-pair reads and were therefore excluded. This cohort had only TCR beta chains sequenced, and the lack of alpha or paired-chain data limited which features could be detected. The earlier analysis of some 560 of the donors excluded over 15 rarely observed V segments, including chromosome 9 orphons, because counts were too low. In vitro tests confirmed that a few of the cytomegalovirus-associated TCR beta chains recognize cytomegalovirus antigens.

The library was obtained by the immunoSEQ multiplex PCR assay. For the multiplex PCR, a mixture combining 60 forward primers for TCR Vbeta segments and 13 reverse primers for TCR Jbeta segments was used. The CDR3 region of rearranged TCR beta genes was amplified from genomic DNA by a multiplex PCR assay. The amplified TCR beta libraries were sequenced on the Illumina HiSeq System as 87-base-pair reads. For the original study's pipeline: Across the 670 or so repertoires, a later analysis counted roughly 84 million unique TCR beta chains, approximately 10 million of which were shared by at least two donors. Raw reads were error-corrected and collapsed into unique sequences with a nearest-neighbor algorithm that merged closely related sequences to remove PCR and sequencing errors. CDR3 sequences were aligned to IMGT reference sequences to assign V, D and J gene segments. For a sequence to be retained, at least a six-nucleotide match to both a V gene segment and a J gene segment was required. A rearrangement was called productive if the CDR3 had no stop codons and remained in frame with V and J, and every other rearrangement was called non-productive. CDR3 was defined by IMGT convention, running from the second conserved V-encoded cysteine to the conserved J-encoded phenylalanine. In an earlier analysis of around 540 of the donors, sequences lacking an unambiguous match to a single V gene segment were excluded. An earlier analysis of around 600 of the donors classified V segments as functional when productive rearrangements were above 56.7% and as segregating when the standard deviation between donors was above 5%. A statistical classification framework was developed to diagnose cytomegalovirus status using the catalog of TCR beta chain sequences. A later analysis assigned V and J genes by comparing TCR nucleotide sequences with IMGT/GENE-DB human TR gene sequences. The TCRdist pipeline was used in a later analysis to assign CDR3 sequences and most-parsimonious VDJ recombination scenarios. In a later analysis, each TCR beta chain was defined by its CDR3 amino acid sequence together with its V-gene family, and reads lacking a unique V-gene family were excluded. As a way to deal with suspected cross-contamination and a sequencing artifact, a later analysis dropped 450 to 700 nucleotide sequences that were highly shared and had low generation probability. For each public chain, a later analysis derived a clonal expansion index from normalized ranks of inferred template counts within each repertoire. In a later analysis, generation probabilities were computed with a VDJ recombination model fitted to out-of-frame rearrangements, and the resulting probabilities were checked against IGoR. A later analysis scored TCR-TCR, TCR-HLA and TCR-CMV co-occurrence with hypergeometric tests, applying a repertoire-size bias correction to TCR pairs. A later analysis estimated false discovery rates by permuting HLA or CMV assignments 20 times. In a later analysis, co-occurring TCRs were grouped using DBSCAN, and TCRdist sequence similarity was added for clustering within HLA-allele-positive subsets. Co-occurrence clustering excluded repertoires with fewer than 30,000 or more than 120,000 public chains, plus five with anomalous nucleotide sharing. What TCRdb holds here is the immuneACCESS table cut down to in-frame rearrangements. Part of the clones is not present; checked against another copy, under half of the missing clones reflect an unresolved V gene, and the others are unexplained. The V and J calls and the clone size are those of that table, but D and trimming were determined from the DNA. This sample comprises about 150,000 clones, 80% of them detected only once. Clones ranked in the top ten supply around 15% of the sample.

The CDR3 runs 19 residues from the cysteine to the phenylalanine. Only CDR3 DNA remains: 57 bases, in frame from the first base. The germline V gene (reference sequence) provides CDR1 MNHEY and CDR2 SMNVEV. The germline V end is reduced by 4 bases and the J end by 0 bases; junction bases left unmatched: 15. The cohort was made up of around 720 healthy bone marrow donors. All cohort members were sampled while nominally healthy, although unrecorded immune exposures were likely present. The donor was CMV seronegative and was included in the group of several hundred seronegative cohort members. A peripheral blood sample was collected from each donor, and TCR beta sequencing was performed on peripheral blood mononuclear cells. The Qiagen DNeasy Blood Extraction Kit was used to extract genomic DNA from the blood cell samples. This clone was detected once. The antigen this receptor binds is unknown. There are no base qualities to consult, and no much larger clone falls within one base.

Recombination joined TRBV27 with TRBJ2-3, and 8 junctional nucleotides match TRBD2. This sequence originates from a middle-aged woman in good health and CMV-seronegative. What was sequenced was PBMCs. The nucleotides read TGTGCCAGCAGTTCCCAGCCTAAAACTAGCGGAGCTAGCACAGATACGCAGTATTTT. This encodes CASSSQPKTSGASTDTQYF.